The clone carrying this TCR beta chain was seen just once. Antigen: not known. A second PCR, run for about 7 to 11 cycles, used a sample-barcoded 5' primer plus a J-beta primer mix. Each cDNA was tagged by a template-switch adaptor containing 12 random nucleotides. Sequencing of every sample gave 2.5 million or more CDR3-containing paired-end reads. TCRdb reanalysed the 5' RACE reads using MiXCR and keeps one entry per CDR3 protein. The table includes 1,300,000 or so distinct CDR3 sequences, 45% to 70% detected once. These data come from a study of blood T cells in healthy people across ages. Study-level results: When set beside aged donors, long-lived donors presented more naive CD4+ cells and higher diversity.

Donors were healthy Caucasian individuals from Russia aged roughly 6 to 95. This CDR3 has 13 amino acids. V was shortened by 0 bases and J by 6 bases, with 9 bases between the two germline ends. In germline, CDR1 is MGHRA, CDR2 YSYEKL. The chain combines TRBV4-1 with TRBJ2-7; D remains unclear. This TCR was sampled from a man aged 18 to 30 in good health. Sequenced material: blood. This CDR3 is CASSQDWYCEQYF. In DNA, the CDR3 is TGCGCCAGCAGCCAAGATTGGTATTGCGAGCAGTACTTC.